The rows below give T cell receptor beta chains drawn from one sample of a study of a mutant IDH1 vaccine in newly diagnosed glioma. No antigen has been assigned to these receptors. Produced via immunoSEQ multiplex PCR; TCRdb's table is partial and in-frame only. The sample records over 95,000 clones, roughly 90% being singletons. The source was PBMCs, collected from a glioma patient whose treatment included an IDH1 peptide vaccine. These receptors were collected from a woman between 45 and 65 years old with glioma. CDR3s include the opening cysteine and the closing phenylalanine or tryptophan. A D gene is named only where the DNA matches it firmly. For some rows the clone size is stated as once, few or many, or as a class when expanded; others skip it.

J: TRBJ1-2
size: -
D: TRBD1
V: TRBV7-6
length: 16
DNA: TGTGCCAGCAGCCTTGGGAGTGACAGGGGAAAGTATGGCTACACCTTC
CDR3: CASSLGSDRGKYGYTF

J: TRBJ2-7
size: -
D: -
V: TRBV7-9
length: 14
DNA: TGTGCCAGCAGCTTAGGTGGGATTTCGGGCGAGCAGTACTTC
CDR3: CASSLGGISGEQYF

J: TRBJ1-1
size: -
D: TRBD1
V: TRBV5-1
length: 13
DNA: TGCGCCAGCAGCACGCACAGGGGCACTGAAGCTTTCTTT
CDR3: CASSTHRGTEAFF

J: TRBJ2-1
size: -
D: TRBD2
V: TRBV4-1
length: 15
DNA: TGCGCCAGCAGGCAAATCCCCCTGACTAGCTATGAGCAGTTCTTC
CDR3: CASRQIPLTSYEQFF

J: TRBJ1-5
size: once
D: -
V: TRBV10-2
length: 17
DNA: TGCGCCAGCAGTGATTCCCCTTACAGGGTACCAAATCAGCCCCAGCATTTT
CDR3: CASSDSPYRVPNQPQHF

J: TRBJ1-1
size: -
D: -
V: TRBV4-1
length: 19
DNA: TGCGCCAGCAGCACTCCCTCAGGGGTCCAGGCCAAACCGAACACTGAAGCTTTCTTT
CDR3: CASSTPSGVQAKPNTEAFF

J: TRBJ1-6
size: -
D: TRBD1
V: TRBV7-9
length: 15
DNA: TGTGCCAGCAGCTTAGGGACAGGGAGGAATTCACCCCTCCACTTT
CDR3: CASSLGTGRNSPLHF

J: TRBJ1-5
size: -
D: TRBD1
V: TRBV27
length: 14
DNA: TGTGCCAGCAGTTCTCAGGGGGCCCTGCAGCCCCAGCATTTT
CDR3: CASSSQGALQPQHF

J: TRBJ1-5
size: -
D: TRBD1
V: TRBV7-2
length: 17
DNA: TGTGCCAGCAGCGTGGACAGGGCCGCTTTCAGCAATCAGCCCCAGCATTTT
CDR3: CASSVDRAAFSNQPQHF

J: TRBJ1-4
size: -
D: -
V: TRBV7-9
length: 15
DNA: TGTGCCAGCAGCCCACGCGGGGGTGGTAATGAAAAACTGTTTTTT
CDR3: CASSPRGGGNEKLFF

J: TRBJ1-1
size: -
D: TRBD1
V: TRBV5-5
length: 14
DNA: TGTGCCAGCAGCTGGGACAGGGGACGGGGTGAAGCTTTCTTT
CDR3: CASSWDRGRGEAFF

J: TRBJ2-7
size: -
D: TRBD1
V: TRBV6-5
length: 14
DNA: TGTGCCAGCAGTGCCGGGACAGGGGGTTCCGAGCAGTACTTC
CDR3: CASSAGTGGSEQYF

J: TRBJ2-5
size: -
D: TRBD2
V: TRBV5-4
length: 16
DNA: TGTGCCAGCAGACGGACTAGCGGGAGAGGGGGAGAGACCCAGTACTTC
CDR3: CASRRTSGRGGETQYF

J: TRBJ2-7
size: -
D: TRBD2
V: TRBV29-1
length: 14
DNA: TGCAGCGTGCTTAGCGGGAGCGGTTCCTACGAGCAGTACTTC
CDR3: CSVLSGSGSYEQYF

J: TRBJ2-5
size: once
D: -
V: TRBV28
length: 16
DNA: TGTGCCAGCAGTTCACCCAGTAGGCGGGCAAAAGAGACCCAGTACTTC
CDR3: CASSSPSRRAKETQYF

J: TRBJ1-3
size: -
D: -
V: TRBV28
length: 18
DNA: TGTGCCAGCAGTTTATCAGTGGGCGGCAGGGACTCTGGAAACACCATATATTTT
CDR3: CASSLSVGGRDSGNTIYF

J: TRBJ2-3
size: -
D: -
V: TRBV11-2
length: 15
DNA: TGTGCCAGCAGCTCACAGCAGGGTAGATATAATACGCAGTATTTT
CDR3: CASSSQQGRYNTQYF

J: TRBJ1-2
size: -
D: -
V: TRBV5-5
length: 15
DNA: TGTGCCAGCAGCCAGACCCCGGGGGCGGATGGTGGCTACACCTTC
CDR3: CASSQTPGADGGYTF

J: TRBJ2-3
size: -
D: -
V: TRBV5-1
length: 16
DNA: TGCGCCAGCAGCCAAAAGGGCGTCTCCCTCACAGATACGCAGTATTTT
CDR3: CASSQKGVSLTDTQYF

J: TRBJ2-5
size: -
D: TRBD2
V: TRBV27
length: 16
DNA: TGTGCCAGCAGTTTGGGGACTAGCGGGGTAGCAGAGACCCAGTACTTC
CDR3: CASSLGTSGVAETQYF

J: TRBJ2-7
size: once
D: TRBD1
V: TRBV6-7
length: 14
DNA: TGTGCCAGCAGCGAAAGGACAGGGTCCTACGAGCAGTACTTC
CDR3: CASSERTGSYEQYF

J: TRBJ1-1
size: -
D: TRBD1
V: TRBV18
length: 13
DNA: TGTGCCAGCTCACCCGGACAGGCCGGGCCAGCTTTCTTT
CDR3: CASSPGQAGPAFF

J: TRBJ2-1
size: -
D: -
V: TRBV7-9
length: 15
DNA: TGTGCCAGCAGGCCTCAGGGGAGCTCCTACAATGAGCAGTTCTTC
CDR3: CASRPQGSSYNEQFF

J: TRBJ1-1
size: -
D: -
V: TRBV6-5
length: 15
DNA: TGTGCCAGCAGTTACGTGGGGCCGGGGAACACTGAAGCTTTCTTT
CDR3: CASSYVGPGNTEAFF

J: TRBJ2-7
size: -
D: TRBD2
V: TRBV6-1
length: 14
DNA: TGTGCCAGCAGCCCCGTAGCGGGGACCTACGAGCAGTACTTC
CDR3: CASSPVAGTYEQYF

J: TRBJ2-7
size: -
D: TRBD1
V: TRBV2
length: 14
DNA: TGTGCCAGCAGCGTCGGACAGGAGATCTACGAGCAGTACTTC
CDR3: CASSVGQEIYEQYF

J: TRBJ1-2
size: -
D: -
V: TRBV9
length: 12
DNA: TGTGCCAGCAGCGTAGGTGGGGCGGGCTACACCTTC
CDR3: CASSVGGAGYTF

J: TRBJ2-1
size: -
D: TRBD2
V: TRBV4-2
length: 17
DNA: TGTGCCAGCAGCCAAGCCCCCCTAGCGGGAGTCAGGAATGAGCAGTTCTTC
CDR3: CASSQAPLAGVRNEQFF

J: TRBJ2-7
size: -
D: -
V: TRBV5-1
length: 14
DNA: TGCGCCAGCAGCTTTGAAACATGGTCGAACGAGCAGTACTTC
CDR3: CASSFETWSNEQYF

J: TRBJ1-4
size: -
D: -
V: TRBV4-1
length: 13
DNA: TGCGCCAGCAGCCAAGCAGGGATAGGGAAACTGTTTTTT
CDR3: CASSQAGIGKLFF

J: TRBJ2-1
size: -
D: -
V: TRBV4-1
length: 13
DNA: TGCGCCAGCAGCCGGATCGGCGGAGATGAGCAGTTCTTC
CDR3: CASSRIGGDEQFF

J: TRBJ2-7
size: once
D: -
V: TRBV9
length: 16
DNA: TGTGCCAGCAGCTCCCGCGGGGACAGCCTCTCCTACGAGCAGTACTTC
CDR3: CASSSRGDSLSYEQYF

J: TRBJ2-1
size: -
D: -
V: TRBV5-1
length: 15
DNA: TGCGCCAGCAGCTTGGTGGCTAGCGCCTACAATGAGCAGTTCTTC
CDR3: CASSLVASAYNEQFF

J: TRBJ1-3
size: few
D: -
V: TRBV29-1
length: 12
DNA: TGCAGCGGAGGGACCTCTGGAAACACCATATATTTT
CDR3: CSGGTSGNTIYF

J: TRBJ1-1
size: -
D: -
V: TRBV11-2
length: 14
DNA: TGTGCCAGCAGCTTAGATCATTTGGGACCCGAAGCTTTCTTT
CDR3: CASSLDHLGPEAFF

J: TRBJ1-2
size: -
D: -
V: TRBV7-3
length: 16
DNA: TGTGCCAGCAGCTACCTGCCGGCGGGGCTTGGCTATGGCTACACCTTC
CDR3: CASSYLPAGLGYGYTF

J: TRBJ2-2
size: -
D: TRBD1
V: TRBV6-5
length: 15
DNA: TGTGCCAGCAGTTACGGGACAGGGGTTACCGGGGAGCTGTTTTTT
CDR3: CASSYGTGVTGELFF

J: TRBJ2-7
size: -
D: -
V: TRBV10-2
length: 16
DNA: TGCGCCAGCAGGGGGGGGACAGCCGAGAGCTCCTACGAGCAGTACTTC
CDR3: CASRGGTAESSYEQYF

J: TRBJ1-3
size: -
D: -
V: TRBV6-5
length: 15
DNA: TGTGCCAGCAGCCAAGGACGGGTGGCTGGAAACACCATATATTTT
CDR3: CASSQGRVAGNTIYF

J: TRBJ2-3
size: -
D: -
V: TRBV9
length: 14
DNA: TGTGCCAGCAGCGCCTCGGGCGACACAGATACGCAGTATTTT
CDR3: CASSASGDTDTQYF

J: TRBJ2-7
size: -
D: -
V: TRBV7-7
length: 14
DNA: TGTGCTAGCAGCTTATCGGGCAGCACCTACGAGCAGTACTTC
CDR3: CASSLSGSTYEQYF

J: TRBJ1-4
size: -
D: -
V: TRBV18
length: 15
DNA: TGTGCCAGCTCACCACAAAGGCGGGATAATGAAAAACTGTTTTTT
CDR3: CASSPQRRDNEKLFF

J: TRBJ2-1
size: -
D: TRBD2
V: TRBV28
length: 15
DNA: TGTGCCAGCAGTCAGGGACTAGCGGGAGGTGATGAGCAGTTCTTC
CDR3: CASSQGLAGGDEQFF

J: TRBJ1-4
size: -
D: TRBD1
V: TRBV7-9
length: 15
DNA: TGTGCCAGCAGCCGTACGCAGGGGGTTAATGAAAAACTGTTTTTT
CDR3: CASSRTQGVNEKLFF

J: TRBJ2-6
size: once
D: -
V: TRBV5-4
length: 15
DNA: TGTGCCAGCAGCTTGGAGGGATACGGGGCCAACGTCCTGACTTTC
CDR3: CASSLEGYGANVLTF